These T cell receptor beta chains were read from a single sample in a study of T cells in Graves' hyperthyroidism and ophthalmopathy. TCRdb reprocessed the multiplex PCR reads via MiXCR and lists one record per CDR3 protein. The sample shows about 300,000 distinct CDR3 sequences, under 30% of them seen only once. Input material: blood. These receptors were collected from a man in his forties or fifties with Graves' hyperthyroidism that later progressed to Graves' ophthalmopathy. Each CDR3 is given with its conserved first and last residue.

v_call,j_call,cdr3_aa
TRBV20-1,TRBJ2-5,CSAPKQGRETQYF
TRBV12-3/TRBV12-4,TRBJ2-2,CASSGDPGELFF
TRBV5-1,TRBJ2-7,CASSLSTYEQYF
TRBV19,TRBJ1-2,CASDGTAYGYTF
TRBV7-3,TRBJ2-7,CASRYPSGSYEQYF
TRBV9,TRBJ2-2,CASSATGYTGELFF
TRBV20-1,TRBJ2-2,CSASIIGQLTGELFF
TRBV19,TRBJ1-1,CASSPRTGARNTEAFF
TRBV27,TRBJ2-7,CASRGLAGKYEQYF
TRBV6-2/TRBV6-3,TRBJ1-1,CASTARAGWNTEAFF
TRBV30,TRBJ2-4,CAWTSPSGNIQYF
TRBV10-3,TRBJ1-1,CAISRDIPGVAFF
TRBV20-1,TRBJ2-7,CSAKKEASGRAEQYF
TRBV12-3/TRBV12-4,TRBJ1-5,CASSFSLGNQPQHF
TRBV7-9,TRBJ1-5,CASSLVIAGLSNQPQHF
TRBV15,TRBJ1-3,CATSGDQSSGNTIYF
TRBV6-1,TRBJ1-2,CAARGARGAPGYTF
TRBV28,TRBJ1-2,CASETGMDYGYTF
TRBV11-3,TRBJ1-1,CASLVQGATEAFF
TRBV4-1,TRBJ2-7,CASSLGTSSSYEQYF
TRBV2,TRBJ2-7,CASSEQGASYEQYF
TRBV7-8,TRBJ1-1,CASSLAQQNTEAFF
TRBV12-3/TRBV12-4,TRBJ2-7,CASSPQGASSGTSYEQYF
TRBV12-3/TRBV12-4,TRBJ2-7,CASSVSGFRYEQYF
TRBV20-1,TRBJ2-2,CSALGTGGYTGELFF
TRBV12-3/TRBV12-4,TRBJ1-1,CASSFLASGAFF
TRBV12-3/TRBV12-4,TRBJ2-2,CASSYQGNWELFF
TRBV11-3,TRBJ2-7,CASSPSEGMIYEQYF
TRBV11-2,TRBJ1-5,CASGPLEDQPQHF
TRBV24-1,TRBJ1-2,CATSDGLTANYGYTF
TRBV6-1,TRBJ1-1,CASSEGGGTEAFF
TRBV2,TRBJ1-1,CASSAQGPRAFF
TRBV6-5,TRBJ2-5,CASSYESGQETQYF
TRBV6-2/TRBV6-3,TRBJ2-7,CASGDLGGSYEQYF
TRBV6-1,TRBJ2-7,CASRAPGRLFYEQYF
TRBV5-1,TRBJ2-7,CASSSGTGSMNEQYF
TRBV5-1,TRBJ1-5,CASSPGTLNQPQHF
TRBV6-4,TRBJ2-2,CASSDGGGGMNTGELFF
TRBV9,TRBJ1-1,CASSETGGSTEAFF
TRBV12-3/TRBV12-4,TRBJ2-7,CASSPTTGTGVWEQYF
TRBV14,TRBJ1-1,CASSQDLGRGAFF
TRBV30,TRBJ2-5,CAWSPLAVGTQYF
TRBV2,TRBJ1-5,CASSLSTLTGNQPQHF
TRBV30,TRBJ1-5,CAWSDVRGSGNQPQHF
TRBV5-1,TRBJ2-7,CASSFGLAGGPSFQILFAEQYF
TRBV2,TRBJ1-2,CASIGGIYGYTF
TRBV3-1,TRBJ2-4,CASSQVISKNIQYF
TRBV3-1,TRBJ2-7,CASRQGMGEQYF
TRBV5-1,TRBJ2-7,CASSPKANTYEQYF
TRBV5-1,TRBJ2-1,CASKLVGEAVDGQFF
TRBV3-1,TRBJ1-2,CASRLSGEARGYTF